These T cell receptor beta chains were read from a single sample in a study of T cell responses to AZD1222 COVID-19 vaccine. The method was immunoSEQ multiplex PCR; TCRdb's version includes in-frame clones alone and lacks a portion of them. The table includes around 35,000 clones, 65% to 90% detected once. The sample in question was peripheral blood, obtained 28 days after the second AZD1222 dose. These TCRs come from an adult who received the AZD1222 COVID-19 vaccine. Each CDR3 is given with its conserved first and last residue. The D gene is left open where the match is weak.

d_call: -
v_call: TRBV3-1/TRBV3-2
cdr3_aa: CASSPRQHTEAFF

d_call: -
v_call: TRBV30
cdr3_aa: CAWCVGGRGRGGQYF

d_call: -
v_call: TRBV11-2
cdr3_aa: CASSLAGQTLYGYTF

d_call: -
v_call: TRBV4-1
cdr3_aa: CASSQEMGNTEAFF

d_call: -
v_call: TRBV11-2
cdr3_aa: CASSLTNTGELFF

d_call: TRBD2
v_call: TRBV3-1/TRBV3-2
cdr3_aa: CASSPRGGGNEQFF

d_call: -
v_call: TRBV11-2
cdr3_aa: CASSLMGSSLLGGETQYF

d_call: -
v_call: TRBV5-1
cdr3_aa: CASSLGTRRIFEQYF

d_call: -
v_call: TRBV19
cdr3_aa: CASSSKVSTAEQYF

d_call: -
v_call: TRBV27
cdr3_aa: CASSFGGTYNEQFF

d_call: TRBD2
v_call: TRBV19
cdr3_aa: CASSIGRGGTGELFF

d_call: -
v_call: TRBV5-8
cdr3_aa: CASSWQGRAYGYTF

d_call: -
v_call: TRBV2
cdr3_aa: CASLLAETQYF

d_call: -
v_call: TRBV5-5
cdr3_aa: CASGGDLATDTQYF

d_call: TRBD2
v_call: TRBV3-1/TRBV3-2
cdr3_aa: CASSHLGGTSGISSTDTQYF

d_call: -
v_call: TRBV2
cdr3_aa: CASSQVDTQYF

d_call: TRBD1
v_call: TRBV3-1/TRBV3-2
cdr3_aa: CASSTGDMNTEAFF

d_call: TRBD1
v_call: TRBV18
cdr3_aa: CASSADRAPYEQYF

d_call: TRBD2
v_call: TRBV9
cdr3_aa: CASSPRLAESSYNEQFF

d_call: -
v_call: TRBV4-1
cdr3_aa: CASSQGGTRQETQYF

d_call: TRBD2
v_call: TRBV4-1
cdr3_aa: CASSQEARGGRYNEQFF

d_call: TRBD2
v_call: TRBV9
cdr3_aa: CASSVDGGRLGEQFF

d_call: -
v_call: TRBV29-1
cdr3_aa: CSGTNGDYGYTF

d_call: -
v_call: TRBV20-1
cdr3_aa: CSGTGADTQYF

d_call: TRBD1
v_call: TRBV6-5
cdr3_aa: CASTDRVRETQYF

d_call: TRBD1
v_call: TRBV29-1
cdr3_aa: CSAGTGGADGYTF

d_call: -
v_call: TRBV28
cdr3_aa: CASSSQSSPSAGEQYF

d_call: -
v_call: TRBV7-3
cdr3_aa: CASSLTGVSYEQYF

d_call: -
v_call: TRBV12-5
cdr3_aa: CASATPGGSRTGELFF

d_call: -
v_call: TRBV28
cdr3_aa: CASRAPGSIYGYTF

d_call: -
v_call: TRBV7-2
cdr3_aa: CASSLEGSNSPLHF

d_call: -
v_call: TRBV18
cdr3_aa: CASSLRDVQLGEQFF